The sample holds a few counts of the clone carrying this TCR beta chain. The data originate from a study of naive and memory T cell subsets. Two oligonucleotides, mixed equimolar, formed the beta constant-region primer covering TRBC1 and TRBC2. The ligated cDNA underwent four PCR rounds using SP2 and nested alpha and beta constant-region primers. MiXCR, applied by TCRdb to the UMI-ligation and nested PCR reads, yields one record per CDR3 protein. The sample consists of 8,500 to 10,000 distinct CDR3 sequences, around 5.6% of them appearing once. Input material: CD4+ TEMRA cells from blood. Subset meaning: effector memory re-expressing CD45RA, CD45RA+ CD27-. The receptor was derived from a human donor in good health.

The CDR3 loop is CASSRTSGLRSYEQYF. The CDR3 DNA sequence: TGTGCCAGCAGCCGGACTAGCGGGCTTCGGAGCTACGAGCAGTACTTC. This rearrangement joins TRBV7-6 to TRBJ2-7; 11 bases align to TRBD2. V was clipped by 5 bases and J by 3 bases; unmatched bases: 9. The CDR3 has 16 amino acids. CDR1 SGHVS and CDR2 FNYEAQ come from the germline V gene.